A single sample is the source of the 3 T cell receptor beta chains below, sequenced in a study of blood T cell repertoires in COVID-19. Using immunoSEQ multiplex PCR, the repertoire was profiled, and TCRdb retains in-frame clones only, with some absent. The profile shows 50,000 to 60,000 clones, around 80% of them singletons. Sample: peripheral blood. These receptors originate from a human donor in a cohort sampled during active or convalescent COVID-19.

This clone was observed at least ten times. The gene calls are TRBV7-9 and TRBJ1-1; TRBD1 agrees at 9 bases. The CDR3 spans 14 residues. CDR1 SEHNR and CDR2 FQNEAQ come from the germline V gene (reference sequence). The V and J ends lost 3 bases and 2 bases, in that order; junction bases with no gene match: 1. CDR3 in DNA: TGTGCCAGCAGCTTCACAGGGGGCAACACTGAAGCTTTCTTT. Amino acid sequence: CASSFTGGNTEAFF. The whole variable domain, remainder taken from reference TRBV7-9 and TRBJ1-1, is DTGVSQNPRHKITKRGQNVTFRCDPISEHNRLYWYRQTLGQGPEFLTYFQNEAQLEKSRLLSDRFSAERPKGSFSTLEIQRTEQGDSAMYLCASSFTGGNTEAFFGQGTRLTVV.

The gene calls are TRBV6-5 and TRBJ2-5, with a possible D match to TRBD2 (5 bases). V dropped 5 bases and J dropped 2 bases, with 15 bases sitting between them. The CDR3 loop spans 15 amino acids. The germline V gene has CDR1 MNHEY and CDR2 SVGAGI. The CDR3 protein is CASSRAGLRQETQYF. CDR3 bases: TGTGCCAGCAGTCGTGCCGGACTCCGGCAAGAGACCCAGTACTTC.

The V and J genes are TRBV6-2 or TRBV6-3 and TRBJ1-2; D uncertain. CDR1 is MNHEY, CDR2 SVGEGT, per germline. The V gene lost 2 bases and the J gene lost 8 bases, with 18 bases spanning the gap. The length of the CDR3 is 15 residues. The CDR3 sequence is CASSYPRLGVGGYTF. The CDR3 DNA sequence: TGTGCCAGCAGTTACCCCCGTCTCGGGGTTGGAGGCTACACCTTC.